The subject of this entry is one TCR beta chain. Its target is unknown. This record belongs to a study of shared clonotypes between healthy human individuals. CD45RA+ naive and CD45RA-negative memory subsets were separated from CD4+ cells. V lost 6 bases and J 4 bases, leaving 15 bases between the germline ends. Germline lookup yields CDR1 MDHEN and CDR2 SYDVKM. The CDR3 contains 14 residues. The sorted-subset replicate PCRs were given 150 to 250 ng DNA, which is approximately 30,000 T cell genomes. Generated by immunoSEQ multiplex PCR, the TCRdb table keeps only in-frame clones and is missing some. The sample carries about 1.5 million clones, 95% to 99% recorded once. Study-wide results and caveats: Clonotypes shared by all four sorted-subset donors had higher generation probabilities than non-shared clonotypes. Memory subsets had estimated richness that was generally smaller than that of naive subsets.

The gene calls are TRBV28 and TRBJ1-2; the D is unclear. This receptor was taken from a man aged 25 to 40 in good health. Sequenced: naive CD4+ T cells sorted from blood. As for subset: CD45RA+ positively selected. For the CDR3, the DNA is TGTGCCAGCAGACCAGGCCGGTCCGCCTATGGCTACACCTTC. Amino acids: CASRPGRSAYGYTF.